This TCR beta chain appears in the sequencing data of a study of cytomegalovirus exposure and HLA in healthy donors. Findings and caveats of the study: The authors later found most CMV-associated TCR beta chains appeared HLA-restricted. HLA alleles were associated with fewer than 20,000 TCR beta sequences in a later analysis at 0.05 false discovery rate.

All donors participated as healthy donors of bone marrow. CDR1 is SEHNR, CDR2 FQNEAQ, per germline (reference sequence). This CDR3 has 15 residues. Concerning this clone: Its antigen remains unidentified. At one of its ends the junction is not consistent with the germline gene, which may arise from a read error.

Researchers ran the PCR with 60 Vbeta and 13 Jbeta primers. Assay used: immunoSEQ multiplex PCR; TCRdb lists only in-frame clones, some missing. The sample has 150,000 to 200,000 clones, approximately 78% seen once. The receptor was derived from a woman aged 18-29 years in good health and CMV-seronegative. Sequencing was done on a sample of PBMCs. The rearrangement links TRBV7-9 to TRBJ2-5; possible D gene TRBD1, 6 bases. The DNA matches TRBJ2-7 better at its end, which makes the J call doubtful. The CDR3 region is CSSSLARGDLNEQYF. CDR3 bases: TGTTCCAGCAGCTTAGCCAGGGGCGACTTGAACGAGCAGTACTTC.